These T cell receptor beta chains were read from a single sample in a study of cytomegalovirus exposure and HLA in healthy donors. The data were produced by immunoSEQ multiplex PCR, yet TCRdb's version contains in-frame clones alone and is incomplete. The sample lists about 99,000 clones; 75% to 85% were seen once. The sample taken for sequencing was PBMCs. The receptor source for this set is a male donor in good health and CMV-seropositive. Each CDR3 is given with its conserved first and last residue. A row's size may be missing; if present it is once, few, many or a size class.

>.|TRBV4-3
CASSQDRRGHTEAFF
>.|TRBV9
CASSPGLAAHYEQYF
>.|TRBV29-1
CSVEFPSGEAHGPEETQYF
>.|TRBV2
CASRGLAGNTGELFF
>.|TRBV5-1
CASSLEGVSVDPLHF
>few|TRBV5-1
CASSLDRGSTDTQYF
>.|TRBV4-1
CASSQGEGLSGYTF
>.|TRBV5-4
CASSLPGTLYGYTF
>once|TRBV4-3
CASSQDRDSRETQYF
>.|TRBV29-1
CSVGGGGEQYF
>.|TRBV5-4
CASWDSINYGYTF
>.|TRBV18
CASSPRNRESEAFF
>.|TRBV9
CASSAHRDLGTEAFF
>.|TRBV5-1
CASSLSVSGGETQYF
>few|TRBV19
CATRGTGIAGELFF
>.|TRBV6-6
CASSSSTGNYGYTF